The 12 T cell receptor beta chains below come from one sample, sequenced in a study of T cell repertoires in ileal Crohn's disease. Sequencing was performed with immunoSEQ multiplex PCR; in TCRdb, only in-frame clones are kept and a portion is missing. The sample carries some 14,000 clones, around 78% recorded once. Sequenced material: ileal tissue. The receptors here all came from an adult with Crohn's disease.

This clone is labeled medium-sized (0.01 to 0.1%). The V gene is TRBV11-1, the J gene TRBJ1-1; D not certain. Germline V CDR1 and CDR2: SGHAT, FQDESV (reference sequence). CDR3 length: 12 amino acids. V was pared by 5 bases and J by 5 bases, with 9 bases between. The DNA of the CDR3 is TGTGCCAGCAGCATCCGTGCGACTGAAGCTTTCTTT. This gives the protein CASSIRATEAFF.

The chain has TRBV6-5 and TRBJ2-7; 12 nucleotides agree with TRBD2. Germline-derived CDR1 and CDR2 are MNHEY and SVGAGI. The CDR3 spans 14 residues. The V segment lost 6 bases and the J segment 3 bases; nucleotides outside the gene matches: 3. CDR3: CASSGTSGLYEQYF. The DNA of the CDR3 is TGTGCCAGCAGCGGGACTAGCGGGCTCTACGAGCAGTACTTC.

Comment on this clone: Relative to the germline gene, one junction end is altered; a read error may explain this. V usage is TRBV7-9 and J usage is TRBJ1-1; TRBD1 is a possible D gene (6 bases). CDR1 and CDR2 from the germline V gene are SEHNR and FQNEAQ (reference sequence). The CDR3 spans 15 residues. The CDR3 nucleotides are TGTGCCAGCAGCTTCGGGGCGGGGGCGAACTCTGAAGCTTTCTTT. Protein sequence: CASSFGAGANSEAFF.

The CDR3 spells CASTEGRQGMTEAFF. CDR3 bases: TGTGCCAGCACCGAAGGGAGACAGGGAATGACTGAAGCTTTCTTT. This chain uses TRBV7-4 with TRBJ1-1, with TRBD1 matching over 7 bases. The CDR3 runs to 15 residues. The germline V gene has CDR1 SGHVT and CDR2 SQSDAQ. The V and J ends lost 7 bases and 5 bases, in that order; junction bases with no gene match: 13.

The chain carries TRBV10-3 and TRBJ2-7; D may be TRBD2 (6 bases). Germline V gene sequence: CDR1 ENHRY, CDR2 SYGVKD. The CDR3 totals 17 residues. V shed 6 bases and J shed 2 bases, with 23 bases lying between them. The CDR3 DNA is TGTGCCATCAGCAGCCGAATAGGGACTTCCAGGACCTACGAGCAGTACTTC. This gives the protein CAISSRIGTSRTYEQYF.

By its share, this clone is medium-sized (0.01 to 0.1%). The V call is TRBV7-2, the J call TRBJ1-6, with D possibly TRBD1 on 6 matching bases. Trimming cost V 5 bases and J 0 bases, with 8 bases left between them. Germline V CDR1 and CDR2: SGHTA, FQGNSA. CDR3 length: 15 residues. In DNA form, the CDR3 reads TGTGCCAGCAGCAAGGACAGCTCCTATAATTCACCCCTCCACTTT. Amino acid sequence: CASSKDSSYNSPLHF.

The J gene is TRBJ1-6, the V gene TRBV14, with D unresolved. CDR3 length equals 13 residues. Germline CDR1 is SGHDN and CDR2 is FVKESK. V lost 0 bases and J 8 bases, leaving 5 bases between the germline ends. CDR3 sequence: CASSQESYSPLHF. CDR3 nucleotides: TGTGCCAGCAGCCAAGAGTCGTATTCACCCCTCCACTTT. Combining the CDR3 with reference TRBV14 and TRBJ1-6 gives the whole variable domain EAGVTQFPSHSVIEKGQTVTLRCDPISGHDNLYWYRRVMGKEIKFLLHFVKESKQDESGMPNNRFLAERTGGTYSTLKVQPAELEDSGVYFCASSQESYSPLHFGNGTRLTVT.

The rearrangement links TRBV6-1 to TRBJ2-3, with 9 bases matching TRBD1. This CDR3 is 17 amino acids long. CDR1 is MNHNS, CDR2 SASEGT, per germline. The junction had 9 bases not matched to a gene; V was cut back by 3 bases and J by 2 bases. The CDR3 DNA reads TGTGCCAGCAGTGAGGGATCGGGACAGGGCATCACAGATACGCAGTATTTT. Translated: CASSEGSGQGITDTQYF.

The chain joins TRBV7-2 to TRBJ1-1; D gene unclear. The CDR3 contains 16 residues. Per the germline V gene, CDR1 is SGHTA and CDR2 is FQGNSA. Trimming removed 0 bases at V and 0 bases at J, with 11 bases between. CDR3 sequence: CASSLAPPQMNTEAFF. Here the CDR3 DNA reads TGTGCCAGCAGCTTAGCGCCCCCACAAATGAACACTGAAGCTTTCTTT.

The chain links TRBV7-8 to TRBJ1-2; 8 bases are shared with TRBD1. V was clipped by 1 base and J by 6 bases; unmatched bases: 13. The CDR3 is made up of 17 amino acids. CDR1 and CDR2 (germline): SGHVS, FQNEAQ. The DNA of the CDR3 is TGTGCCAGCAGCTTAGGAGGGACCAGGGGGCGAGGGGATGGCTACACCTTC. Translating gives CASSLGGTRGRGDGYTF.

The chain has TRBV19 and TRBJ1-4; perhaps TRBD1 as D (6 bases). Per germline, CDR1 LNHDA and CDR2 SQIVND (reference sequence). This CDR3 comprises 15 residues. V was clipped by 8 bases and J by 4 bases, with 17 bases between them. DNA of the CDR3: TGTGCCAGTGGAATCCACAGGGCCGATAATGAAAAACTGTTTTTT. This sequence encodes CASGIHRADNEKLFF.

DNA for the CDR3: TGTGCCAGCTCACCAATACAGTCCAATCAGCCCCAGCATTTT. Its protein is CASSPIQSNQPQHF. V is TRBV18 and J is TRBJ1-5; unclear D gene. The germline CDR1 and CDR2 sequences are KGHSH and LQKENI. V dropped 2 bases and J dropped 3 bases, with 8 bases sitting between them. There are 14 residues in the CDR3.